This T cell receptor beta chain came from a study of blood T cell repertoires in COVID-19. Across the whole study: PBMCs, B-cell-depleted T cells, or T cells provided the cDNA or gDNA that made up the material.

The CDR3 sequence is 16 residues long. The germline gives CDR1 SGHTA, CDR2 FQGNSA. Germline trimming cut 2 bases from V and 6 bases from J; bases unmatched to any gene: 7. Method: immunoSEQ multiplex PCR; TCRdb's copy keeps in-frame clones and lacks some. Here the sample spans approximately 92,000 clones, about 80% being singletons. The chain combines TRBV7-2 with TRBJ1-5; 10 bases are shared with TRBD1. The source is a man aged 55 to 70 with acute or convalescent COVID-19. The sequenced sample consisted of peripheral blood. The chain's CDR3 is CASSLTGTGEGQPQHF. CDR3 DNA: TGTGCCAGCAGCTTAACCGGGACAGGGGAGGGTCAGCCCCAGCATTTT.